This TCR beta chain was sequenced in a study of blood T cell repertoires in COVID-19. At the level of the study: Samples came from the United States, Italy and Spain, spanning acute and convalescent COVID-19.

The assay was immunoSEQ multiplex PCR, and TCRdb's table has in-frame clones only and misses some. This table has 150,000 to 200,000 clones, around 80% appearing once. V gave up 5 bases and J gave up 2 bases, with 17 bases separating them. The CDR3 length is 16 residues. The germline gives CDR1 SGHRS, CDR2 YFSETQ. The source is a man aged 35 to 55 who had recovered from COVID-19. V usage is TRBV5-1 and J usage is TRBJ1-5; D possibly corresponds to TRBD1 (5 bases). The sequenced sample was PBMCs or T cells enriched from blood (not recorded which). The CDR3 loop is CASREDGGTGNQPQHF. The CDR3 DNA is TGCGCCAGCAGAGAGGATGGAGGGACGGGCAATCAGCCCCAGCATTTT.